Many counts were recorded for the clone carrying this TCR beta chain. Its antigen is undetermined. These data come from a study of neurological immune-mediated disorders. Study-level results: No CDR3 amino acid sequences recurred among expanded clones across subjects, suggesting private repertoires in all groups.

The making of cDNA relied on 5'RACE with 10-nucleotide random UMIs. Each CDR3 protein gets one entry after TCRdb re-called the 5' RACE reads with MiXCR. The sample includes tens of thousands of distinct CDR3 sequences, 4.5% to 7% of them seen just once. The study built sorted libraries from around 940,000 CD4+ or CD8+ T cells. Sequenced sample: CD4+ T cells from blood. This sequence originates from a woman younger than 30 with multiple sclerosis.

The CDR3 here is CASSLGMNTEAFF. DNA for the CDR3: TGTGCCAGCAGCTTAGGAATGAACACTGAAGCTTTCTTT. The chain is built from TRBV11-2 and TRBJ1-1; D gene unclear. Germline-derived CDR1 and CDR2 are SGHAT and FQNNGV. The germline V and J ends were trimmed by 1 base and 0 bases, with 3 bases remaining between them. CDR3 length equals 13 residues.